Listed below are T cell receptor beta chains from one sample, sequenced in a study of CD8 T cells in ankylosing spondylitis. TCRdb processed the 5' RACE reads anew with MiXCR; each CDR3 protein has one entry. The profile shows hundreds of thousands of distinct CDR3 sequences, 20% to 30% of them singletons. Sequencing used blood, either unsorted or a sorted T cell fraction (not recorded which). These receptors all come from a male donor with ankylosing spondylitis or in good health (not recorded which). Both conserved end residues are part of each CDR3. The D gene is left open where the match is weak. Size values are once, few and many counts, or a class for expanded clones, and some rows have none.

V,D,size,J,DNA,CDR3
TRBV12-3/TRBV12-4,TRBD1,many,TRBJ2-7,TGTGCCAGCAGTCTGAGGACAGGGGGCGCGGGTTACGAGCAGTACTTC,CASSLRTGGAGYEQYF
TRBV28,TRBD1,-,TRBJ1-2,TGTGCCAGCAGCCTGGGAACAGGGGCGTATGGCTACACCTTC,CASSLGTGAYGYTF
TRBV5-1,TRBD2,many,TRBJ2-1,TGCGCCAGCAGCTTGGGTAGCGGGAACAATGAGCAGTTCTTC,CASSLGSGNNEQFF
TRBV12-3/TRBV12-4,-,few,TRBJ2-1,TGTGCCAGCAGCAATGCCGGGCGTCTAGCTGATGAGCAGTTCTTC,CASSNAGRLADEQFF
TRBV2,TRBD1,many,TRBJ2-1,TGTGCCAGCAGCCAGGACAGGGAGCGCCGCAATGAGCAGTTCTTC,CASSQDRERRNEQFF
TRBV4-3,TRBD1,many,TRBJ2-7,TGCGCCAGCAGCCAAGTTGGGACAGGGATACACGAGCAGTACTTC,CASSQVGTGIHEQYF
TRBV15,-,-,TRBJ2-6,TGTGCCACCAGCAGGGCCGGGATAGAATGGGCTGGGGCCAACGTCCTGACTTTC,CATSRAGIEWAGANVLTF
TRBV5-1,TRBD2,-,TRBJ2-1,TGCGCCAGCAGCGAAACTAGCGGGAGGGCCCAGGAGCAGTTCTTC,CASSETSGRAQEQFF
TRBV7-9,TRBD1,-,TRBJ1-1,TGTGCCAGCAGCTTCCCAGGGGGTAATACTGAAGCTTTCTTT,CASSFPGGNTEAFF
TRBV7-3,TRBD1,-,TRBJ2-1,TGTGCCAGCAGCCGTAGTCCCGGGACAGGATTGAGGGGGAGAGACAATGAGCAGTTCTTC,CASSRSPGTGLRGRDNEQFF
TRBV20-1,TRBD1,many,TRBJ2-2,TGCAGTGCTAGGAGGACAGGGGGCCTGGCGAACACCGGGGAGCTGTTTTTT,CSARRTGGLANTGELFF
TRBV20-1,TRBD1,many,TRBJ2-5,TGCAGTGCTAGAGACGGACAGGGAATGGGAGAGACCCAGTACTTC,CSARDGQGMGETQYF
TRBV6-1,-,-,TRBJ2-7,TGTGCCAGCAGACCTACAGGGAAGGGCCGCTACGAGCAGTACTTC,CASRPTGKGRYEQYF
TRBV5-5,-,many,TRBJ2-3,TGTGCCAGCAGGCCCGGGACCACAGATACGCAGTATTTT,CASRPGTTDTQYF
TRBV6-5,-,few,TRBJ2-7,TGTGCCAGCAGTTACTCGTCTGCCGGGGCCTCCTACGAGCAGTACTTC,CASSYSSAGASYEQYF
TRBV27,TRBD2,-,TRBJ2-2,TGTGCCAGCAGTTTAGCGACTAGCGGGAGACCTACCGGGGAGCTGTTTTTT,CASSLATSGRPTGELFF
TRBV29-1,-,-,TRBJ1-3,TGCAGCGGAAGACAGAGCTCTGGAAACACCATATATTTT,CSGRQSSGNTIYF
TRBV7-3,-,many,TRBJ2-5,TGTGCCAGCAGCCCTTTGTCGCAAGAGACCCAGTACTTC,CASSPLSQETQYF
TRBV11-2,-,few,TRBJ2-7,TGTGCCAGCAGCTTAGGGCACGATTACGAGCAGTACTTC,CASSLGHDYEQYF
TRBV20-1,TRBD1,-,TRBJ1-5,TGCAGTGCCCTGAGGACAGGCTTGAGGAGCAATCAGCCCCAGCATTTT,CSALRTGLRSNQPQHF
TRBV5-1,-,many,TRBJ2-1,TGCGCCAGCAGCTGGGGATTGACTAGAGTTTCCGATGAGCAGTTCTTC,CASSWGLTRVSDEQFF
TRBV6-1,TRBD1,many,TRBJ1-1,TGTGCCAGCATAGGACAGTTCGGCGGGGAGACAGGGACTGAAGCTTTCTTT,CASIGQFGGETGTEAFF
TRBV6-1,-,many,TRBJ1-1,TGTGCCAGCAGCCCTATAAGGGTGAACACTGAAGCTTTCTTT,CASSPIRVNTEAFF
TRBV29-1,-,-,TRBJ2-4,TGCAGCGTTGAAATGCGACAGAATAGCAAAAACATTCAGTACTTC,CSVEMRQNSKNIQYF
TRBV5-1,-,many,TRBJ2-3,TGCGCCAGCAGCTTGGTGGGGTTGGATACGCAGTATTTT,CASSLVGLDTQYF
TRBV24-1,-,many,TRBJ2-3,TGTGCCACCAGTGGACGGGAGAGGGCAGATACGCAGTATTTT,CATSGRERADTQYF
TRBV5-1,-,many,TRBJ2-2,TGCGCCAGCAGCTTGACAGTGAACACCGGGGAGCTGTTTTTT,CASSLTVNTGELFF
TRBV9,-,-,TRBJ2-3,TGTGCCAGCAGCGCGGGGTTTGACGGGCATAGCACAGATACGCAGTATTTT,CASSAGFDGHSTDTQYF
TRBV25-1,-,many,TRBJ2-7,TGTGCCAGCAGTGAATTTGGCCACGAGCAGTACTTC,CASSEFGHEQYF
TRBV7-2,-,-,TRBJ2-7,TGTGCCAGCAGCTTATGGGTCTTTGGAGAGCAGTACTTC,CASSLWVFGEQYF
TRBV5-1,-,-,TRBJ2-2,TGCGCCAGCAGCTTTGGCCGGGCGAACACCGGGGAGCTGTTTTTT,CASSFGRANTGELFF
TRBV7-2,-,many,TRBJ2-7,TGTGCCAGCAGCCGGACCTCCCCCTACGAGCAGTACTTC,CASSRTSPYEQYF
TRBV11-2,-,many,TRBJ1-1,TGTGCCAGCAGCGTAAGACCTCAGGGGCTTCACAGGTCTATGAACACTGAAGCTTTCTTT,CASSVRPQGLHRSMNTEAFF
TRBV5-1,TRBD1,many,TRBJ2-5,TGCGCCAGCTCTCACGAGACAGGGGTCCAAGAGACCCAGTACTTC,CASSHETGVQETQYF
TRBV9,TRBD1,many,TRBJ2-3,TGTGCCAGCAGCATCCGACAGGGGGTGACAGATACGCAGTATTTT,CASSIRQGVTDTQYF
TRBV27,-,once,TRBJ2-1,TGTGCCAGCAGTCCGATCCACACTAGGGTCTACAATGAGCAGTTCTTC,CASSPIHTRVYNEQFF
TRBV12-3/TRBV12-4,TRBD2,-,TRBJ2-7,TGTGCCAGCAGTTTCTTTATCGGAAGCGGGAGCTACGAGCAGTACTTC,CASSFFIGSGSYEQYF
TRBV5-1,TRBD1,many,TRBJ2-2,TGCGCCAGCAGCCCGAGACAGGGGTCGTCCGGGGAGCTGTTTTTT,CASSPRQGSSGELFF
TRBV10-3,TRBD1,-,TRBJ2-2,TGTGCCATCAGCTGGACAGGGGGTACCGGGGAGCTGTTTTTT,CAISWTGGTGELFF
TRBV7-3,TRBD1,many,TRBJ2-3,TGTGCCAGCAGCCCCGGATGGACAGGTTCAACAGATACGCAGTATTTT,CASSPGWTGSTDTQYF
TRBV10-3,TRBD2,-,TRBJ2-3,TGTGCCATCAGCCCCACTAGCGGGAGGGCCGCATCCGCAGATACGCAGTATTTT,CAISPTSGRAASADTQYF
TRBV5-1,TRBD2,many,TRBJ2-1,TGCGCCAGCAGCTTGGCCGGGACTACGGACAATGAGCAGTTCTTC,CASSLAGTTDNEQFF
TRBV12-1,-,once,TRBJ2-5,TGTGCCAGGAGCCCGGGGACCGTACAAGAGACCCAGTACTTC,CARSPGTVQETQYF